This T cell receptor beta chain was sequenced in a study of blood T cell repertoires in COVID-19. Assay: immunoSEQ multiplex PCR; the TCRdb copy retains only in-frame clones and omits some. In the table there are 320,000 or so clones, roughly 84% of which are singletons. Trimming cost V 4 bases and J 4 bases, with 22 bases left between them. CDR3 length: 17 amino acids. Germline CDR1 MDHEN, CDR2 SYDVKM. Source material: PBMCs or T cells enriched from blood (not recorded which). This sequence joins TRBV28 and TRBJ1-1, with unresolved D. This clonotype was sampled from a woman in her twenties or thirties who had recovered from COVID-19. DNA for the CDR3: TGTGCCAGCAGTTCCTTCTCCCTGGGTGATCGGGGCACTGAAGCTTTCTTT. Its translation: CASSSFSLGDRGTEAFF.